In its sample, the clone carrying this TCR beta chain was seen many times. Antigen unknown. The entry originates in a study of spatial heterogeneity in lung cancer. Notes on the study in general: One measure, the expanded intratumoral alpha and beta TCR count, tracked tumor mutation counts.

The germline V gene encodes CDR1 SQVTM and CDR2 ANQGSEA. CDR3 size: 17 residues. The V and J ends lost 6 bases and 2 bases, in that order; junction bases with no gene match: 16. Every TCR cDNA molecule bore a unique molecular identifier. MiXCR, applied by TCRdb to the 5' RACE reads, yields one record per CDR3 protein. The data contain approximately 13,000 distinct CDR3 sequences, roughly 5.2% of them singletons. Regarding time point: sample taken at primary tumor resection. Samples came from 60 to 75 TRACERx patients with untreated early-stage lung cancer. This sequence joins TRBV29-1 and TRBJ2-3, with TRBD1 matching over 8 bases. The source material was lung tumor tissue, sampled at surgery. This receptor was taken from a male donor with early-stage non-small cell lung cancer. DNA of the CDR3: TGCAGCGTCTCGCCTTTGACAGGGGAGAGAGCCACAGATACGCAGTATTTT. Protein product: CSVSPLTGERATDTQYF.